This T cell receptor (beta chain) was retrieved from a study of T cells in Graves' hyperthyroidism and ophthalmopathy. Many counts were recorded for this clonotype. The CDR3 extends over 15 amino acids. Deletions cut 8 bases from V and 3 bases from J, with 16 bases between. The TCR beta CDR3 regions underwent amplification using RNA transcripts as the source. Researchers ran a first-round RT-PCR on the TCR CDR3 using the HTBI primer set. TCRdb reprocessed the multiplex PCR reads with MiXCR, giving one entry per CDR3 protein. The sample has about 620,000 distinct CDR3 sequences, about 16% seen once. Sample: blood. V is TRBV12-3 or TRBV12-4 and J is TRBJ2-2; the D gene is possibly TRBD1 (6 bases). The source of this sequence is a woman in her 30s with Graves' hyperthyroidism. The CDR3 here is CASARARGDTGELFF. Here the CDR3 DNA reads TGTGCCAGCGCACGTGCCAGGGGTGACACCGGGGAGCTGTTTTTT.